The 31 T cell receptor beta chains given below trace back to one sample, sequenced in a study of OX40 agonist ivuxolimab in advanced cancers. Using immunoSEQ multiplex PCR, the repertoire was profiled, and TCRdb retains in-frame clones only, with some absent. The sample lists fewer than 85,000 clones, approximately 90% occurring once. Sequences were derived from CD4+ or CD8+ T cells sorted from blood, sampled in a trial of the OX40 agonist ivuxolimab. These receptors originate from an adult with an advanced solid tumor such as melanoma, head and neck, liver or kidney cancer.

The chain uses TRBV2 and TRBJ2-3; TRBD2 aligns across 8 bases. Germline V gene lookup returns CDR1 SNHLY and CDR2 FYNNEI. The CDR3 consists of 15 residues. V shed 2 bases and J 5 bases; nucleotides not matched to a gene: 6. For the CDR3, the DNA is TGTGCCAGCAGTGAAAGGGTAGCGGGAAAAGATACGCAGTATTTT. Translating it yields CASSERVAGKDTQYF.

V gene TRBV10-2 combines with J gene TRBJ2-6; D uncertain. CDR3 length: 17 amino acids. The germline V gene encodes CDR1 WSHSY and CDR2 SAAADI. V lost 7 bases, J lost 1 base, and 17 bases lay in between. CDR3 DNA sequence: TGCGCCAGCACCTCAGGCCTAGGCTTATCTGGGGCCAACGTCCTGACTTTC. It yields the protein CASTSGLGLSGANVLTF.

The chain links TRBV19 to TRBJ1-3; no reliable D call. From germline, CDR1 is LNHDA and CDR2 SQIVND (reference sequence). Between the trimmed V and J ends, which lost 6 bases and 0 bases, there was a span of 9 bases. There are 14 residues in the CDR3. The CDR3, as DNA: TGTGCCAGTAGATCCGCTAACTCTGGAAACACCATATATTTT. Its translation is CASRSANSGNTIYF. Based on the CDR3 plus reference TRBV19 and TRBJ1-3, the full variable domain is DGGITQSPKYLFRKEGQNVTLSCEQNLNHDAMYWYRQDPGQGLRLIYYSQIVNDFQKGDIAEGYSVSREKKESFPLTVTSAQKNPTAFYLCASRSANSGNTIYFGEGSWLTVV.

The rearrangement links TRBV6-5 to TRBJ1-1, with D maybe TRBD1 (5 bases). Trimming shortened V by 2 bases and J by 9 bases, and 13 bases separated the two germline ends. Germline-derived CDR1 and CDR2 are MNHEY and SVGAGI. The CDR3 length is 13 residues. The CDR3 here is CASSYGVRAQAFF. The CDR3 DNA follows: TGTGCCAGCAGTTACGGGGTCAGGGCCCAAGCTTTCTTT.

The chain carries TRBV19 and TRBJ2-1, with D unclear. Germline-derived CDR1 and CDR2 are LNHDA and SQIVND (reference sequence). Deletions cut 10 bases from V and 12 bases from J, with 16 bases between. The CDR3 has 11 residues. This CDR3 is CATQSGRRQFF. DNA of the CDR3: TGTGCCACCCAATCCGGAAGACGGCAGTTCTTC.

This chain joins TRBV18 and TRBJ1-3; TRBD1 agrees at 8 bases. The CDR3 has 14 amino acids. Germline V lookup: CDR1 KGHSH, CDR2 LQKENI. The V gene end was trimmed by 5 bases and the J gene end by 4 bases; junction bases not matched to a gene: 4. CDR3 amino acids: CASSFGQGGNTIYF. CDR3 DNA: TGTGCCAGCTCATTTGGACAGGGAGGAAACACCATATATTTT.

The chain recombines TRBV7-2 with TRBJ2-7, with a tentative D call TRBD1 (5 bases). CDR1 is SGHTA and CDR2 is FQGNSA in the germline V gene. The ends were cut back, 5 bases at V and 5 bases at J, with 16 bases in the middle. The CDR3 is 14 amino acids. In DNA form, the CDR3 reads TGTGCCAGCAGCGGCCTCGGCAGGGTAGACGAGCAGTACTTC. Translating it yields CASSGLGRVDEQYF.

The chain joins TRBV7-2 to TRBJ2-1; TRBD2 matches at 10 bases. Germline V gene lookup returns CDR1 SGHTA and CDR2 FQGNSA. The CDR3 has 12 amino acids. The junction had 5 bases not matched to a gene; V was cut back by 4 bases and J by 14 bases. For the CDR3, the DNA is TGTGCCAGCAGCTCGAGGGGGACTAGCGAGTTCTTC. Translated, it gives CASSSRGTSEFF.

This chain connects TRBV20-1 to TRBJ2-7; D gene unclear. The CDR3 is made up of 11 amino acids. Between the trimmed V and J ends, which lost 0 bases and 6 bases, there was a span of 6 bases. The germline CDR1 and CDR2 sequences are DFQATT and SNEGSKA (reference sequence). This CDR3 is CSARDSGEQYF. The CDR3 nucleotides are TGCAGTGCTAGAGACTCAGGCGAGCAGTACTTC.

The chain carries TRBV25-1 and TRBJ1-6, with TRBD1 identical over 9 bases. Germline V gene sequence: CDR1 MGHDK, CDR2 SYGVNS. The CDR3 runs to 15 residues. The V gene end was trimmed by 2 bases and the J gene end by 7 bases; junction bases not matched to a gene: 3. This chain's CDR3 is CASSELDRGNSPLHF. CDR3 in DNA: TGTGCCAGCAGTGAACTTGACAGGGGGAATTCACCCCTCCACTTT.

The CDR3: CASSFRTGDNSPLHF. CDR3 in DNA: TGTGCCAGCAGCTTCCGGACAGGAGATAATTCACCCCTCCACTTT. The rearrangement joins TRBV9 to TRBJ1-6; 7 bases agree with TRBD1. Looked up from germline, CDR1 is SGDLS and CDR2 is YYNGEE. V lost 4 bases to trimming and J lost 5 bases; unmatched junction nucleotides: 6. The CDR3 loop spans 15 amino acids. Full variable domain (remainder filled in from reference TRBV9 and TRBJ1-6): DSGVTQTPKHLITATGQRVTLRCSPRSGDLSVYWYQQSLDQGLQFLIQYYNGEERAKGNILERFSAQQFPDLHSELNLSSLELGDSALYFCASSFRTGDNSPLHFGNGTRLTVT.

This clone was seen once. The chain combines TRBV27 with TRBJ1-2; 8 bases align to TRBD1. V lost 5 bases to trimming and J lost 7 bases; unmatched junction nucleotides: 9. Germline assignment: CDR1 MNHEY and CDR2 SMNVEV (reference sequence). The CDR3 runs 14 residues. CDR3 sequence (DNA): TGTGCCAGCAGTAAACAGGGGGTTTATCGTGGCTACACCTTC. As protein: CASSKQGVYRGYTF.

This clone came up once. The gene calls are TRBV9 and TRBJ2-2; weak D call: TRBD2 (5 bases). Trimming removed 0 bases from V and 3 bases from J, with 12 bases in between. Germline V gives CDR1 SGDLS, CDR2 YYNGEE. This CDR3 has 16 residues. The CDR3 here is CASSVAPYGDTGELFF. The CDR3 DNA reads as TGTGCCAGCAGCGTAGCTCCATACGGGGACACCGGGGAGCTGTTTTTT.

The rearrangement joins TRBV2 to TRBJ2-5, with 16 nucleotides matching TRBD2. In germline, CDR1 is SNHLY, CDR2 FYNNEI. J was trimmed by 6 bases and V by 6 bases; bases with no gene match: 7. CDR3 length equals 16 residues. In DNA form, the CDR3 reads TGTGCCAGCAGGGCGGGACTAGCGGGAGGGAAACAGACCCAGTACTTC. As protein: CASRAGLAGGKQTQYF.

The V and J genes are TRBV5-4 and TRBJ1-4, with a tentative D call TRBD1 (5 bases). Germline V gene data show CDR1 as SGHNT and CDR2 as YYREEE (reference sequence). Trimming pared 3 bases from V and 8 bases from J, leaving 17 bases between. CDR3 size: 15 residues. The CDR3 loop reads CASSSLGGDSEKLFF. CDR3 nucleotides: TGTGCCAGCAGCTCCCTGGGTGGGGACTCCGAAAAACTGTTTTTT.

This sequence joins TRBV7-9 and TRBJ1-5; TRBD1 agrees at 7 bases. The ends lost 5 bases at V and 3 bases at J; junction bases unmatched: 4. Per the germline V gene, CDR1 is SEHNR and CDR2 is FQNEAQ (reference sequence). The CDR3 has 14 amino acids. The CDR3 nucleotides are TGTGCCAGCAGCCCGGGACAGTTCAATCAGCCCCAGCATTTT. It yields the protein CASSPGQFNQPQHF.

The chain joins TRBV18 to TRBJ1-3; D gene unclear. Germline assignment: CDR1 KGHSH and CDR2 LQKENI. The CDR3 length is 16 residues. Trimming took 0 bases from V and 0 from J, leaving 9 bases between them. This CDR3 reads CASSPPGPFSGNTIYF. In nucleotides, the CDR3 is TGTGCCAGCTCACCACCGGGTCCTTTCTCTGGAAACACCATATATTTT.

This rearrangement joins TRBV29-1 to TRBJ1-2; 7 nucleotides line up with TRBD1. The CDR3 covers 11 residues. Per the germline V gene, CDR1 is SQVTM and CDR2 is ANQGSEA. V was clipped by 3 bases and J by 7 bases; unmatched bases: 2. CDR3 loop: CSVDGTVGYTF. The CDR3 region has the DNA TGCAGCGTTGACGGGACAGTTGGCTACACCTTC.

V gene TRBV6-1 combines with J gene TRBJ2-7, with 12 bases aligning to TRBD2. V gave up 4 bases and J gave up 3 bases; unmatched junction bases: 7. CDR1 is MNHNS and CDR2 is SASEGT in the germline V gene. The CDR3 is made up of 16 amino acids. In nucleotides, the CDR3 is TGTGCCAGCAGTGTTACTAGCGGGGGGTTATTCTACGAGCAGTACTTC. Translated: CASSVTSGGLFYEQYF.

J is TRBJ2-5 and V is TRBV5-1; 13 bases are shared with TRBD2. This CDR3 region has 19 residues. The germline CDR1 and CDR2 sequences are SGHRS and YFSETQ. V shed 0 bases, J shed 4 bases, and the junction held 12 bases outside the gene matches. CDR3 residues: CASSLGLTSGGASLETQYF. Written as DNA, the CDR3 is TGCGCCAGCAGCTTGGGCCTCACTAGCGGGGGGGCATCTTTAGAGACCCAGTACTTC.

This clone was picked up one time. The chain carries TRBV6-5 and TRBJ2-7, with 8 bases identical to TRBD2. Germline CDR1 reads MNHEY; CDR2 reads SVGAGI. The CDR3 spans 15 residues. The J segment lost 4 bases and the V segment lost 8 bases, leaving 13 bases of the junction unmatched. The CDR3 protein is CASLGNGRAPYEQYF. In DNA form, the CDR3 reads TGTGCCAGCTTAGGTAACGGGAGGGCCCCGTACGAGCAGTACTTC.

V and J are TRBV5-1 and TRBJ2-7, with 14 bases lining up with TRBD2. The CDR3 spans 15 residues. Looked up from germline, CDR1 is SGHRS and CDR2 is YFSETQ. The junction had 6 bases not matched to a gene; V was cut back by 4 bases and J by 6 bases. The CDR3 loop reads CASSTGLAGGSEQYF. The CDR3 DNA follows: TGCGCCAGCAGCACCGGACTAGCGGGGGGAAGCGAGCAGTACTTC.

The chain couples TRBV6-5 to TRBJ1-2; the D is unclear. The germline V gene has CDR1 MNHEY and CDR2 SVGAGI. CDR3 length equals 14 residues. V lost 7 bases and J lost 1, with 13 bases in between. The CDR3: CASTPGIINYGYTF. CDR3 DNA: TGTGCCAGCACCCCGGGCATAATTAACTATGGCTACACCTTC.

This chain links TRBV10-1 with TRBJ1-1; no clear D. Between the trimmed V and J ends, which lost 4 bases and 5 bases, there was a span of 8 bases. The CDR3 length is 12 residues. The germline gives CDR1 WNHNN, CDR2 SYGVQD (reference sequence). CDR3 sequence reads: CASSGTHTEAFF. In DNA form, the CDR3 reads TGCGCCAGCAGTGGGACCCATACTGAAGCTTTCTTT.

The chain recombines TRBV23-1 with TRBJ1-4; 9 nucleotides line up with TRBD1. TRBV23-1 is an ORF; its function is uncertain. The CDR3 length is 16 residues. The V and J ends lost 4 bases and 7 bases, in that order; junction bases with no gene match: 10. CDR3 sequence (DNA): TGCGCCAGCAGTCTCTACAGGGGGCACGTGGGTGAAAAACTGTTTTTT. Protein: CASSLYRGHVGEKLFF.

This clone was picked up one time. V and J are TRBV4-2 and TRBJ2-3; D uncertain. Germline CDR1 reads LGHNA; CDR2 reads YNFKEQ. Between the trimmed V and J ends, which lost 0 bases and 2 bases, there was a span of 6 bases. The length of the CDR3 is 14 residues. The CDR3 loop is CASSQDAVTDTQYF. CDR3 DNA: TGTGCCAGCAGCCAAGATGCAGTCACAGATACGCAGTATTTT.

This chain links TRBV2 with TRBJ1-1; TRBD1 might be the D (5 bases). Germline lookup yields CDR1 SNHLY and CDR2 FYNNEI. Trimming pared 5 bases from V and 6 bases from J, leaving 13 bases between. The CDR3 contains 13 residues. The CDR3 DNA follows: TGTGCCAGCAGTTGGGGGTATAACGCTGAAGCTTTCTTT. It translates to CASSWGYNAEAFF.

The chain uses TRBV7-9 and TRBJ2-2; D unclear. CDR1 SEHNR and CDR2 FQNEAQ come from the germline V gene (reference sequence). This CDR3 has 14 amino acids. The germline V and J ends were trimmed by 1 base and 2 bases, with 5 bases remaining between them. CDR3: CASSLEGNTGELFF. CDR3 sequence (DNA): TGTGCCAGCAGCTTAGAAGGAAACACCGGGGAGCTGTTTTTT.

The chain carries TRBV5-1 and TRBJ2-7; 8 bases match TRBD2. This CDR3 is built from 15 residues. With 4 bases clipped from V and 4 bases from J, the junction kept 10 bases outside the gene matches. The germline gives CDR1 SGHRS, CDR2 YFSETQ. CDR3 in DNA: TGCGCCAGCAGCGCCGAACCAGGACTAGCATACGAGCAGTACTTC. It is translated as CASSAEPGLAYEQYF. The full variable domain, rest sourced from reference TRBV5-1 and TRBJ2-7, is KAGVTQTPRYLIKTRGQQVTLSCSPISGHRSVSWYQQTPGQGLQFLFEYFSETQRNKGNFPGRFSGRQFSNSRSEMNVSTLELGDSALYLCASSAEPGLAYEQYFGPGTRLTVT.

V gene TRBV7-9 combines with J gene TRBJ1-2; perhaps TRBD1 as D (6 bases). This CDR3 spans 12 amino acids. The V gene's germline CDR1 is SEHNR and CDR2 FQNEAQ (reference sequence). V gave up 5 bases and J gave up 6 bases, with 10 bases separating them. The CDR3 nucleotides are TGTGCCAGCAGCCGAACAGGGAATGGCTACACCTTC. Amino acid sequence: CASSRTGNGYTF.

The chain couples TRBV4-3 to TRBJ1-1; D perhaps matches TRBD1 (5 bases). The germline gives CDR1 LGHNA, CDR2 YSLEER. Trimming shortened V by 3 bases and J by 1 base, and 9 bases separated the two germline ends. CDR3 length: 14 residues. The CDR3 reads CASSHIGQNTEAFF. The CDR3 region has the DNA TGCGCCAGCAGCCACATCGGACAGAACACTGAAGCTTTCTTT.